The 4 T cell receptor beta chains below all came from one sample that was sequenced in a study of neurological immune-mediated disorders. TCRdb re-called the 5' RACE reads through MiXCR, storing one row per CDR3 protein. The top ten clones hold over 3.5% of a sample with 50,000 to 70,000 distinct CDR3 sequences, 3.4% of them seen once. Sample: PBMCs. Receptor source: a man between 40 and 49 years old with multiple sclerosis.

At least ten counts were recorded for this clonotype. V usage is TRBV5-1 and J usage is TRBJ1-5, with D perhaps TRBD1 (5 bases). Trimming left V 7 bases short and J 4 bases short, with 21 bases between. Germline CDR1 SGHRS, CDR2 YFSETQ. This CDR3 has 16 residues. CDR3: CASSSRPRDGNQPQHF. In DNA form, the CDR3 reads TGCGCCAGCTCCTCACGGCCCCGGGACGGTAATCAGCCCCAGCATTTT.

This clonotype was detected many times. The rearrangement uses TRBV24-1 and TRBJ2-2; 8 bases map to TRBD2. The germline V gene encodes CDR1 KGHDR and CDR2 SFDVKD. Germline trimming cut 4 bases from V and 0 bases from J; bases unmatched to any gene: 3. CDR3 length: 16 residues. The CDR3 here is CATSETTSANTGELFF. In DNA, the CDR3 is TGTGCCACCAGTGAAACGACTAGCGCGAACACCGGGGAGCTGTTTTTT.

The chain joins TRBV20-1 to TRBJ1-1; 8 positions match TRBD1. CDR1 is DFQATT, CDR2 SNEGSKA, per germline (reference sequence). V shed 3 bases and J 7 bases; nucleotides not matched to a gene: 10. CDR3 length: 14 amino acids. The CDR3 is CSASTGQGRVEAFF. DNA of the CDR3: TGCAGTGCTAGCACCGGACAGGGAAGGGTTGAAGCTTTCTTT.

This clonotype was seen at least ten times. V is TRBV12-3 or TRBV12-4 and J is TRBJ2-4, with no clear D. Trimming cost V 3 bases and J 4 bases, with 19 bases left between them. This CDR3 contains 17 residues. The CDR3 sequence is CASSFQSTNTQKNIQYF. The CDR3 DNA reads TGTGCCAGCAGTTTTCAGTCGACCAACACCCAAAAAAACATTCAGTACTTC.